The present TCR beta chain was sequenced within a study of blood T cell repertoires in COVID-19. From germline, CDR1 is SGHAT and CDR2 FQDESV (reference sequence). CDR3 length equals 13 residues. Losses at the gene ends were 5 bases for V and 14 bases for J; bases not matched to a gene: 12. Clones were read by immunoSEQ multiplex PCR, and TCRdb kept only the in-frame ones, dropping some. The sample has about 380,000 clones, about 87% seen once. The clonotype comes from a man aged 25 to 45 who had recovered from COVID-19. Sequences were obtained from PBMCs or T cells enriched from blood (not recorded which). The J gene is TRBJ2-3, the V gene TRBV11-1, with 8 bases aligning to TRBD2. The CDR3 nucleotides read TGTGCCAGCAGCCGAGCGGGGGCCCTCCCGGGGTATTTT. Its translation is CASSRAGALPGYF.